This T cell receptor beta chain is from a study of cytomegalovirus exposure and HLA in healthy donors. Study conclusions and caveats: The study designated roughly 150 TCR beta chains cytomegalovirus-associated. Researchers reported in a later analysis that a missense DCLRE1C variant was tied to TCR beta V- and J-gene trimming.

On this clone itself: As yet, its antigen is unknown.

13 Jbeta primers and 60 Vbeta primers were used for the PCR. Here immunoSEQ multiplex PCR was the method, and the copy in TCRdb shows in-frame clones only, minus some. This table has 100,000 or so clones, approximately 72% appearing once. This CDR3 has 15 residues. Germline CDR1 and CDR2: SNHLY and FYNNEI. V was clipped by 7 bases and J by 6 bases; unmatched bases: 12. The TCR was taken from a male donor in good health and CMV-seropositive. The sample was PBMCs. The chain uses TRBV2 and TRBJ2-1, with TRBD1 identical over 7 bases. Written as DNA, the CDR3 is TGTGCCAGCAAGAGACAGGGCCGGTCTTCCAATGAGCAGTTCTTC. The encoded protein is CASKRQGRSSNEQFF. The full variable domain, with the rest looked up from reference TRBV2 and TRBJ2-1, is EPEVTQTPSHQVTQMGQEVILRCVPISNHLYFYWYRQILGQKVEFLVSFYNNEISEKSEIFDDQFSVERPDGSNFTLKIRSTKLEDSAMYFCASKRQGRSSNEQFFGPGTRLTVL.